This note documents a single TCR beta chain sequence. The CDR3 covers 14 residues. Trimming stripped 0 bases from V and 4 bases from J, with 11 bases between. Germline CDR1 is SGDLS and CDR2 is YYNGEE. The data derive from a study of blood T cell repertoires in COVID-19. In the study's own analysis: Quantification of nucleated cells was approximated via reference gene primer amplification. Using immunoSEQ multiplex PCR, the repertoire was profiled, and TCRdb retains in-frame clones only, with some absent. V, J and clone size derive from that table, while D and trimming were established from the DNA sequence. Here the sample spans roughly 76,000 clones, 75% to 90% being singletons.

The sequence derives from a woman aged 45 to 65 with acute COVID-19. The rearrangement uses TRBV9 and TRBJ2-7; possible D gene TRBD1, 6 bases. Material for sequencing was PBMCs or T cells enriched from blood (not recorded which). The CDR3 DNA reads TGTGCCAGCAGCGTAGGACAGGTCGGGTACGAGCAGTACTTC. It is translated as CASSVGQVGYEQYF. Using reference TRBV9 and TRBJ2-7 for the parts outside the CDR3, the full variable domain is DSGVTQTPKHLITATGQRVTLRCSPRSGDLSVYWYQQSLDQGLQFLIQYYNGEERAKGNILERFSAQQFPDLHSELNLSSLELGDSALYFCASSVGQVGYEQYFGPGTRLTVT.